Listed below are T cell receptor beta chains from one sample, sequenced in a study of T cells after yellow fever vaccination. Each CDR3 protein is one row after TCRdb ran MiXCR on the 5' RACE reads. The table lists hundreds of thousands of distinct CDR3 sequences, around an eighth of them singletons. The sequencing here drew on PBMCs, taken on the day of the yellow fever booster vaccination. The receptor set was obtained from a man aged 25 to 40 who received the YFV17D yellow fever vaccine. The CDR3 runs from the conserved cysteine through the conserved F or W. The order of the fields is clone size, D gene, V gene, J gene, CDR3 DNA, CDR3 protein. The D gene is left open where the match is weak. Clone size is stated in some rows and not others, as once, few, many or a class when expanded.

NA	NA	TRBV6-2/TRBV6-3	TRBJ2-1	TGTGCCAGCTTACCGGACTCCTCCTACAATGAGCAGTTCTTC	CASLPDSSYNEQFF
few	TRBD2	TRBV12-3/TRBV12-4	TRBJ2-3	TGTGCCAGCAGGGGCCGGGAGGGCAGGGCCGATACGCAGTATTTT	CASRGREGRADTQYF
NA	NA	TRBV6-5	TRBJ2-1	TGTGCCAGCAGTTACAGGCAGGGGCGAACGAATGAGCAGTTCTTC	CASSYRQGRTNEQFF
few	NA	TRBV29-1	TRBJ2-7	TGCAGCGTTGGAGGTGCCTCGGAAGAGCAGTACTTC	CSVGGASEEQYF
many	TRBD2	TRBV7-8	TRBJ2-7	TGTGCCAGCAGCTTAGTAGCGGGAGAGTCCTACGAGCAGTACTTC	CASSLVAGESYEQYF
NA	TRBD2	TRBV4-1	TRBJ2-5	TGCGCCAGCAGCCATCCTGGACTAGCCCAAGAGACCCAGTACTTC	CASSHPGLAQETQYF
many	NA	TRBV12-3/TRBV12-4	TRBJ2-2	TGTGCCAGTTCAGTTACACCGGGGGTCCCCGGGGAGCTGTTTTTT	CASSVTPGVPGELFF
few	TRBD2	TRBV4-3	TRBJ2-1	TGCGCCAGCAGCCTGAGCCTGGGACTAGCGGGAGGGAATGAGCAGTTCTTC	CASSLSLGLAGGNEQFF
many	NA	TRBV10-3	TRBJ2-3	TGTGCCATCAGTGGGCCAGATACGCAGTATTTT	CAISGPDTQYF
NA	NA	TRBV12-3/TRBV12-4	TRBJ2-1	TGTGCCAGCAGTTCCAACCGAGGGAACTACAATGAGCAGTTCTTC	CASSSNRGNYNEQFF
NA	NA	TRBV5-4	TRBJ2-1	TGTGCCAGCAGCTCCGGTATCACTAGCTCCTACAATGAGCAGTTCTTC	CASSSGITSSYNEQFF
few	TRBD1	TRBV29-1	TRBJ2-7	TGCAGCGTAGCCGGGACAGGGATAACTAGAAACTACGAGCAGTACTTC	CSVAGTGITRNYEQYF
few	TRBD1	TRBV7-2	TRBJ2-4	TGTGCCAGCAGCCGATACAGGGGTCGGGACATTCAGTACTTC	CASSRYRGRDIQYF
few	NA	TRBV4-2	TRBJ2-7	TGTGCCAGCAGCCAAGATCAAGGATGGACCTCCTACGAGCAGTACTTC	CASSQDQGWTSYEQYF
many	TRBD2	TRBV5-1	TRBJ2-7	TGCGCCAGCAGCATAGCGGGAGAAGGATACGAGCAGTACTTC	CASSIAGEGYEQYF
NA	TRBD2	TRBV6-2/TRBV6-3	TRBJ2-7	TGTGCCAGCGGAGTAGCGGGAGTGAGCGAGCAGTACTTC	CASGVAGVSEQYF
few	NA	TRBV20-1	TRBJ2-5	TGCAGTGCACCGACGCATCAGGGAAGCGAGACCCAGTACTTC	CSAPTHQGSETQYF
many	NA	TRBV15	TRBJ1-5	TGTGCCACCAGCAGAGATATAAAGCCCCAGCATTTT	CATSRDIKPQHF
NA	NA	TRBV6-2/TRBV6-3	TRBJ2-1	TGTGCCAGCAGCAAAGGGGGGTACGGTGAGCAGTTCTTC	CASSKGGYGEQFF
many	NA	TRBV7-2	TRBJ2-3	TGTGCCAGCAGCCGCCCCGAGGGAGATACGCAGTATTTT	CASSRPEGDTQYF
once	TRBD2	TRBV20-1	TRBJ2-7	TGCAGTGCTAGCTCCGGGGGGTTCTCCTACGAGCAGTACTTC	CSASSGGFSYEQYF